The T cell receptor (beta chain) described here comes from a study of a mutant IDH1 vaccine in newly diagnosed glioma. Study-level background: Eight vaccinations went to patients in weeks 1, 3, 5, 7, 11, 15, 19, 23. Every participant had undergone radiotherapy, temozolomide, or both before, and most underwent both.

Noted time point: week 23, last vaccination. Vaccinated patients received 300 ug of mutant IDH1 20-mer peptide per dose, with topical imiquimod. About this clone: Its antigen is unknown.

The CDR3 runs 11 residues. Germline values: CDR1 DFQATT, CDR2 SNEGSKA (reference sequence). Trimming shortened V by 0 bases and J by 8 bases, and 7 bases separated the two germline ends. Measured with immunoSEQ multiplex PCR; TCRdb has only the in-frame clones, and not every one. The table shows approximately 67,000 clones, with over 75% occurring only once. Specimen: PBMCs, collected from a glioma patient whose treatment included an IDH1 peptide vaccine. This clonotype was obtained from a man between 18 and 29 years old with glioma. The J gene is TRBJ1-2, the V gene TRBV20-1; no clear D gene. The CDR3 loop reads CSARDAGGYTF. The CDR3 region has the DNA TGCAGTGCTAGAGATGCGGGCGGCTACACCTTC.